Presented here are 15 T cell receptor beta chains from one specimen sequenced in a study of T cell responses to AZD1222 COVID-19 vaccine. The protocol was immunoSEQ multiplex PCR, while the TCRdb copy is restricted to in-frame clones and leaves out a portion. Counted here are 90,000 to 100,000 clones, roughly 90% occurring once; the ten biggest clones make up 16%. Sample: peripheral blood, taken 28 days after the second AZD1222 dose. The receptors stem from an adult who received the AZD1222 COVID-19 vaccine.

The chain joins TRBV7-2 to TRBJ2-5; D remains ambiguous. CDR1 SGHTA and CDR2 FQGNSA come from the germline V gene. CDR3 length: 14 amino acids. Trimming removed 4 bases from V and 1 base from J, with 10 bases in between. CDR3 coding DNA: TGTGCCAGCAGCTCCCGTAGATTCCAAGAGACCCAGTACTTC. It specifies CASSSRRFQETQYF.

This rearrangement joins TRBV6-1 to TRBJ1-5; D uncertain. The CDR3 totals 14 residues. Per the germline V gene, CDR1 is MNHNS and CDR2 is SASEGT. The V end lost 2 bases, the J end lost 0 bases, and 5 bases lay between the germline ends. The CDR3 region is CASSEQASNQPQHF. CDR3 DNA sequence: TGTGCCAGCAGTGAACAGGCTAGCAATCAGCCCCAGCATTTT.

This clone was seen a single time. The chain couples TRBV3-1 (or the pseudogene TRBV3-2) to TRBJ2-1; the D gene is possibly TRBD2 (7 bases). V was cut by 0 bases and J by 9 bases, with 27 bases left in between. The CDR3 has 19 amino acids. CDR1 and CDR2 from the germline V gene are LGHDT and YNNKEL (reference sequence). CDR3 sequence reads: CASSQDRVRGRALLVEQFF. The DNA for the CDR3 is TGTGCCAGCAGCCAAGATCGGGTAAGGGGGAGGGCCTTACTAGTTGAGCAGTTCTTC.

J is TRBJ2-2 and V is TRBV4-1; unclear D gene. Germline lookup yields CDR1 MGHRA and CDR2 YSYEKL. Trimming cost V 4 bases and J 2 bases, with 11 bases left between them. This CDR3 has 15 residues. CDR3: CASSPPFGNTGELFF. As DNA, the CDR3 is TGCGCCAGCAGCCCACCCTTTGGTAACACCGGGGAGCTGTTTTTT.

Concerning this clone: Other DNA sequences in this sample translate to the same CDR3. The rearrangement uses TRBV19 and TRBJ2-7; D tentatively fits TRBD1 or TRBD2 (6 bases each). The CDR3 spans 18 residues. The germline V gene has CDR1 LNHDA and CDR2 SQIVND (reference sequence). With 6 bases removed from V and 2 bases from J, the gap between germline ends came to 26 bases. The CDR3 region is CASSIQPLTGGEAYEQYF. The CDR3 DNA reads TGTGCCAGTAGCATCCAGCCATTGACAGGCGGGGAGGCCTACGAGCAGTACTTC. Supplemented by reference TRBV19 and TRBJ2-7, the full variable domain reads DGGITQSPKYLFRKEGQNVTLSCEQNLNHDAMYWYRQDPGQGLRLIYYSQIVNDFQKGDIAEGYSVSREKKESFPLTVTSAQKNPTAFYLCASSIQPLTGGEAYEQYFGPGTRLTVT.

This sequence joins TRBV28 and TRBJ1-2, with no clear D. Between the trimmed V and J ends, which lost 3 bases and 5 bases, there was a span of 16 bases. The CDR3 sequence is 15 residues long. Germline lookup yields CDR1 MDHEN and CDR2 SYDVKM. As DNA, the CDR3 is TGTGCCAGCAGTTTCCCCGGTGGAGGGAGGTATGGCTACACCTTC. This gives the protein CASSFPGGGRYGYTF.

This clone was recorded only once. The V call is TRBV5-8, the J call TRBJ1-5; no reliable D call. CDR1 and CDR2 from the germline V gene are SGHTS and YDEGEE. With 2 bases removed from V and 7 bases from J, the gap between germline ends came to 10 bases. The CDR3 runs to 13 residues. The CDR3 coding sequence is TGTGCCAGCAGCTTCTGGGTTGGCCAGCCCCAGCATTTT. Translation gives CASSFWVGQPQHF.

CDR3 coding DNA: TGTGCCAGCAGTAAGGACCGCTCCTATAATTCACCCCTCCACTTT. Protein sequence: CASSKDRSYNSPLHF. This rearrangement joins TRBV6-5 to TRBJ1-6; no definite D call. Germline V gives CDR1 MNHEY, CDR2 SVGAGI. V lost 5 bases, J lost 0 bases, and 8 bases lay in between. CDR3 length: 15 residues.

CDR3 residues: CASSLAGGSGYTF. The CDR3 DNA reads as TGTGCCAGCAGCTTGGCAGGGGGCTCTGGCTACACCTTC. The V and J genes are TRBV5-6 and TRBJ1-2, with TRBD1 matching 8 bases. The germline CDR1 and CDR2 sequences are SGHDT and YYEEEE. The CDR3 runs to 13 residues. The V and J ends lost 0 bases and 7 bases, in that order; junction bases with no gene match: 2. Drawing the rest from reference TRBV5-6 and TRBJ1-2, the complete variable domain is DAGVTQSPTHLIKTRGQQVTLRCSPKSGHDTVSWYQQALGQGPQFIFQYYEEEERQRGNFPDRFSGHQFPNYSSELNVNALLLGDSALYLCASSLAGGSGYTFGSGTRLTVV.

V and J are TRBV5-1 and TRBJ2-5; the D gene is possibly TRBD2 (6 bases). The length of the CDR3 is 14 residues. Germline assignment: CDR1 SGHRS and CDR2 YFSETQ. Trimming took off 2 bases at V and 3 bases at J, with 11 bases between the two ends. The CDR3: CASSFGGWEETQYF. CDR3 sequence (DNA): TGCGCCAGCAGCTTTGGAGGGTGGGAAGAGACCCAGTACTTC.

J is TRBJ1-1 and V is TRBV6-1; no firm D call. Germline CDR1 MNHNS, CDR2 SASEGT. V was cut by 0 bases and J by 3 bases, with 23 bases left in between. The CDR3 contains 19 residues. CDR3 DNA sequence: TGTGCCAGCAGTGAAGCTACATCGGGCCGCCTAGGCGCGGACACTGAAGCTTTCTTT. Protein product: CASSEATSGRLGADTEAFF.

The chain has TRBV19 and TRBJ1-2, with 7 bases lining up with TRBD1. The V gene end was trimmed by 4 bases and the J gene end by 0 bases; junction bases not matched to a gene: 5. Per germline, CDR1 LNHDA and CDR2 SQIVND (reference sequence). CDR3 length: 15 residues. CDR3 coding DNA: TGTGCCAGTAGTAAAGCCGGGACAGCTAACTATGGCTACACCTTC. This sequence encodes CASSKAGTANYGYTF.

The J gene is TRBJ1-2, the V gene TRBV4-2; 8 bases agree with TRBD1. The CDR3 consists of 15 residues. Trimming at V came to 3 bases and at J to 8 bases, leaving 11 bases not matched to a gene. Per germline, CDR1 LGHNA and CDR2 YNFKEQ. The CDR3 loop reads CASSHEGQDLSGYTF. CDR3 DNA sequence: TGTGCCAGCAGCCATGAGGGACAGGACTTGAGCGGCTACACCTTC.

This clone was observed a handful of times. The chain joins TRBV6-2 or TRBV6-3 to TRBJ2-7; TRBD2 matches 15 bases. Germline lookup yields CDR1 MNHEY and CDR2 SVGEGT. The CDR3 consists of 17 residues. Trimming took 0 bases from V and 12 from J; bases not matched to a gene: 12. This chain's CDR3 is CASSYSFRTSGRDRPYF. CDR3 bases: TGTGCCAGCAGTTACTCGTTCCGGACTAGCGGGAGGGACCGTCCGTACTTC.

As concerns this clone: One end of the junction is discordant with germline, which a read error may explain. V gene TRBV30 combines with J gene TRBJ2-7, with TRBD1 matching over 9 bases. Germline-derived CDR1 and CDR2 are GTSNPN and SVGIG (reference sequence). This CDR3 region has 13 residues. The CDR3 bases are TGTGCCTGGAGTGCGGGACAGGGAGGATTCGGATCCTTC. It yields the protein CAWSAGQGGFGSF.